A single sample gave rise to the 20 T cell receptor beta chains below, sequenced in a study of beta chain features in type 1 diabetes. Points from the study as a whole: Shorter TCRB CDR3s, moderately but significantly so, marked every one of the four CD4+ subsets in Type 1 diabetes patients.

Their antigens are not known. Every bit of the isolated RNA underwent reverse transcription, so sequencing read expressed TCRB transcripts. Clones were sequenced by immunoSEQ multiplex PCR, and TCRdb holds only the in-frame ones, with some missing. The sample records over 200,000 clones, roughly a tenth being singletons. The sample comprised naive CD4+ T cells from blood. All receptors derive from a man aged 30-40 years with type 1 diabetes.

This clone was counted a few times. The J gene is TRBJ2-1, the V gene TRBV2; TRBD2 is a possible D gene (6 bases). Trimming took off 11 bases at V and 6 bases at J, with 14 bases between the two ends. CDR3 length: 12 residues. The germline V gene encodes CDR1 SNHLY and CDR2 FYNNEI. CDR3 in amino acids: CAEGVAANEQFF. The CDR3 DNA is TGTGCCGAGGGAGTAGCGGCCAATGAGCAGTTCTTC.

This chain connects TRBV18 to TRBJ2-3, with D maybe TRBD1 (6 bases). Germline CDR1 is KGHSH and CDR2 is LQKENI. V was pared by 2 bases and J by 2 bases, with 11 bases between. The CDR3 is 15 amino acids. The CDR3 here is CASSPLTGTTDTQYF. In DNA, the CDR3 is TGTGCCAGCTCACCATTGACAGGCACCACAGATACGCAGTATTTT.

Of note for this clone: Other DNA sequences in the sample encode the same CDR3. The chain joins TRBV19 to TRBJ1-5; D remains unclear. The CDR3 sequence is 13 residues long. Looked up from germline, CDR1 is LNHDA and CDR2 is SQIVND (reference sequence). V lost 3 bases and J 2 bases, leaving 5 bases between the germline ends. The CDR3 is CASSITGNQPQHF. CDR3 DNA: TGTGCCAGTAGTATTACTGGCAATCAGCCCCAGCATTTT.

V is TRBV19 and J is TRBJ1-5; 10 bases line up with TRBD1. This CDR3 contains 16 residues. Germline assignment: CDR1 LNHDA and CDR2 SQIVND (reference sequence). V shed 3 bases, J shed 5 bases, and the junction held 7 bases outside the gene matches. Here the CDR3 DNA reads TGTGCCAGTAGTATGTTCGGGGACAGGGGTCATCAGCCCCAGCATTTT. Encoded protein: CASSMFGDRGHQPQHF. Filled out from reference TRBV19 and TRBJ1-5, the complete variable domain reads DGGITQSPKYLFRKEGQNVTLSCEQNLNHDAMYWYRQDPGQGLRLIYYSQIVNDFQKGDIAEGYSVSREKKESFPLTVTSAQKNPTAFYLCASSMFGDRGHQPQHFGDGTRLSIL.

The V gene is TRBV29-1, the J gene TRBJ2-5; 8 nucleotides match TRBD1. The better agreement between TRBJ2-7 and the DNA end casts doubt on the J call. CDR3 size: 11 residues. Germline values: CDR1 SQVTM, CDR2 ANQGSEA. CDR3 coding DNA: TGCAGCGTGTCTGACAGGGGCGAGCAGTACTTC. Amino acids: CSVSDRGEQYF.

Only a few counts were recorded for this clone. The chain has TRBV11-2 and TRBJ2-1; 11 nucleotides agree with TRBD2. CDR3 length: 15 amino acids. After removal of 4 bases from V and 9 bases from J, the junction contained 8 bases not matched to a gene. Germline values: CDR1 SGHAT, CDR2 FQNNGV. The CDR3 sequence: CASSSIAGGPSEQFF. CDR3 in DNA: TGTGCCAGCAGCTCGATAGCGGGGGGGCCAAGTGAGCAGTTCTTC.

The CDR3 DNA reads TGCGCCAGCAGGTCGACAGATTACACCGGGGAGCTGTTTTTT. It is translated as CASRSTDYTGELFF. V gene TRBV4-1 combines with J gene TRBJ2-2; maybe TRBD1 (5 bases). Looked up from germline, CDR1 is MGHRA and CDR2 is YSYEKL. V lost 6 bases, J lost 3 bases, and 11 bases lay in between. CDR3 length: 14 amino acids.

This clone occurred a few times. The chain carries TRBV7-6 and TRBJ2-6, with 8 nucleotides matching TRBD2. The V gene's germline CDR1 is SGHVS and CDR2 FNYEAQ. V gave up 3 bases and J gave up 0 bases; unmatched junction bases: 13. The CDR3 has 20 residues. CDR3 residues: CASSFRVLADVYSGANVLTF. DNA for the CDR3: TGTGCCAGCAGCTTTAGGGTACTAGCGGATGTTTACTCTGGGGCCAACGTCCTGACTTTC.

The chain joins TRBV29-1 to TRBJ2-1; 8 bases line up with TRBD1. J was trimmed by 10 bases and V by 8 bases; bases with no gene match: 16. The CDR3 is made up of 14 amino acids. In germline, CDR1 is SQVTM, CDR2 ANQGSEA. The CDR3 is CSTADRVPLGEQFF. The CDR3 DNA reads TGCAGCACCGCGGACAGGGTACCCTTAGGGGAGCAGTTCTTC.

The rearrangement links TRBV2 to TRBJ2-7; 10 bases agree with TRBD1. With V trimmed by 6 bases and J by 5 bases, 1 base remained unmatched. The length of the CDR3 is 12 residues. Germline CDR1 and CDR2: SNHLY and FYNNEI. The CDR3 sequence: CASRGQGNEQYF. CDR3 in DNA: TGTGCCAGCAGGGGACAGGGGAACGAGCAGTACTTC.

The chain links TRBV15 to TRBJ1-1; 9 bases fit TRBD1. CDR1 LNHNV and CDR2 YYDKDF come from the germline V gene (reference sequence). CDR3 length equals 16 residues. Unmatched junction bases numbered 7, after V lost 0 bases and J lost 5 bases. The CDR3 DNA reads TGTGCCACCAGCAGAGACCCCACAGGGGGCCGGACTGAAGCTTTCTTT. Protein product: CATSRDPTGGRTEAFF.

V usage is TRBV27 and J usage is TRBJ2-1, with 8 nucleotides matching TRBD1. The J segment lost 6 bases and the V segment lost 4 bases, leaving 8 bases of the junction unmatched. The germline V gene encodes CDR1 MNHEY and CDR2 SMNVEV (reference sequence). The CDR3 is 15 residues long. As DNA, the CDR3 is TGTGCCAGCAGTTCCGGGACAGGAATATCCAATGAGCAGTTCTTC. Translation: CASSSGTGISNEQFF.

This clone was seen a handful of times. The junction does not match germline at one end; this may be a read error. The chain has TRBV28 and TRBJ2-7; 8 bases are a match to TRBD1. Germline V lookup: CDR1 MDHEN, CDR2 SYDVKM. This CDR3 is built from 12 residues. The CDR3 DNA sequence: TGTGCCAGCAGCACCTCCCAGGGGGCGTTGGACTTC. Translation gives CASSTSQGALDF. The whole variable domain, filled in from reference TRBV28 and TRBJ2-7, reads DVKVTQSSRYLVKRTGEKVFLECVQDMDHENMFWYRQDPGLGLRLIYFSYDVKMKEKGDIPEGYSVSREKKERFSLILESASTNQTSMYLCASSTSQGALDFGPGTRLTVT.

This clone turned up a few times. The chain is built from TRBV4-3 and TRBJ1-1; no reliable D call. Germline V gene data show CDR1 as LGHNA and CDR2 as YSLEER. Trimming pared 0 bases from V and 0 bases from J, leaving 11 bases between. This CDR3 is built from 16 residues. CDR3 sequence (DNA): TGCGCCAGCAGCCAAGATCTTGGTTGGCTGAACACTGAAGCTTTCTTT. Residues: CASSQDLGWLNTEAFF.

The chain couples TRBV5-4 to TRBJ2-3; 11 bases align to TRBD2. This CDR3 is 16 amino acids long. Per germline, CDR1 SGHNT and CDR2 YYREEE (reference sequence). The trim removed 2 bases at V and 9 bases at J, leaving 11 bases unmatched. The CDR3 here is CASSLGTSGGSGTQYF. The CDR3 nucleotides are TGTGCCAGCAGCTTAGGGACTAGCGGTGGTTCGGGAACGCAGTATTTT.

This rearrangement joins TRBV10-3 to TRBJ2-3; TRBD2 might be the D (5 bases). Germline assignment: CDR1 ENHRY and CDR2 SYGVKD. V was trimmed by 10 bases and J by 6 bases, leaving 14 bases between them. This CDR3 contains 12 residues. The CDR3 is CATGLRGDTQYF. The CDR3 DNA follows: TGTGCCACGGGATTGCGTGGTGATACGCAGTATTTT.

This clone was counted between two and nine times. In DNA form, the CDR3 reads TGCGCCAGCAGCTCACAAGGACCGGGACAGGGGACTGAAGCTTTCTTT. Residues: CASSSQGPGQGTEAFF. The V and J genes are TRBV5-1 and TRBJ1-1; 10 bases line up with TRBD1. V trimming: 3 bases; J trimming: 5 bases; junction bases outside the gene matches: 10. CDR1 and CDR2 from the germline V gene are SGHRS and YFSETQ. The CDR3 runs 16 residues.

CDR3 coding DNA: TGCGCCAGCAGAGCGATCCAGGGGTCCCTCATTCGACTGGACACCGGGGAGCTGTTTTTT. Translating gives CASRAIQGSLIRLDTGELFF. This chain links TRBV5-1 with TRBJ2-2, with D tentatively TRBD1 (6 bases). The CDR3 length is 20 residues. The germline CDR1 and CDR2 sequences are SGHRS and YFSETQ. V shed 5 bases and J shed 3 bases, with 29 bases lying between them.

This rearrangement joins TRBV6-1 to TRBJ2-3, with 9 positions matching TRBD2. The germline CDR1 and CDR2 sequences are MNHNS and SASEGT. There are 14 residues in the CDR3. Trimming took 5 bases from V and 5 from J; bases not matched to a gene: 5. The CDR3 bases are TGTGCCAGCAGTTGGCGGGGGGGAGTAGATACGCAGTATTTT. Translated, it gives CASSWRGGVDTQYF.

V usage is TRBV7-2 and J usage is TRBJ2-1; D gene ambiguous. Trimming took 1 base from V and 5 from J, leaving 12 bases between them. Germline CDR1 reads SGHTA; CDR2 reads FQGNSA. The CDR3 loop spans 15 amino acids. The CDR3 nucleotides read TGTGCCAGCAGCTTAGATCGGCAGGTAAACAATGAGCAGTTCTTC. Amino acid sequence: CASSLDRQVNNEQFF. The variable domain in full, with the rest retrieved from reference TRBV7-2 and TRBJ2-1, is GAGVSQSPSNKVTEKGKDVELRCDPISGHTALYWYRQSLGQGLEFLIYFQGNSAPDKSGLPSDRFSAERTGGSVSTLTIQRTQQEDSAVYLCASSLDRQVNNEQFFGPGTRLTVL.